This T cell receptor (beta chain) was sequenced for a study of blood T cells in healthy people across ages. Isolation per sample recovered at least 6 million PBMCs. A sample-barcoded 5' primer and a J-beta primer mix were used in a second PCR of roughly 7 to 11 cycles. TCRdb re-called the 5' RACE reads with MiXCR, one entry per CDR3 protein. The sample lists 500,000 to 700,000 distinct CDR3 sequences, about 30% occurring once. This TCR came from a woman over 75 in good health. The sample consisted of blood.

CDR3 loop: CATQGQGKTGELFF. CDR3 nucleotide sequence: TGTGCCACCCAGGGGCAGGGCAAGACCGGGGAGCTGTTTTTT. This chain connects TRBV6-2 or TRBV6-3 to TRBJ2-2, with a possible D match to TRBD1 (6 bases). Trimming removed 10 bases from V and 5 bases from J, with 17 bases in between. The CDR3 is 14 amino acids. The germline CDR1 and CDR2 sequences are MNHEY and SVGEGT.